The 27 T cell receptor beta chains below come from one sample, sequenced in a study of cytomegalovirus exposure and HLA in healthy donors. It was with 60 Vbeta and 13 Jbeta primers that the PCR ran. This table comes from immunoSEQ multiplex PCR, and its TCRdb copy is limited to in-frame clones, with some not included. Of about 190,000 clones detected, roughly 80% appear once; the ten largest clones hold over 2.5%. The sample was PBMCs. The source of these receptors is a woman between 45 and 65 years old in good health and CMV-seropositive.

The V call is TRBV11-1, the J call TRBJ2-1; D gene uncertain. The V end lost 5 bases, the J end lost 0 bases, and 17 bases lay between the germline ends. This CDR3 is 17 amino acids long. Germline V lookup: CDR1 SGHAT, CDR2 FQDESV (reference sequence). CDR3 loop: CASSIPVRPGSYNEQFF. In nucleotides, the CDR3 is TGTGCCAGCAGCATCCCTGTCCGGCCGGGCTCCTACAATGAGCAGTTCTTC.

The gene calls are TRBV28 and TRBJ2-1, with 8 bases identical to TRBD2. Germline CDR1 is MDHEN and CDR2 is SYDVKM. The J segment lost 8 bases and the V segment lost 4 bases, leaving 10 bases of the junction unmatched. This CDR3 comprises 15 residues. CDR3 in DNA: TGTGCCAGCAGTTCCGTACGACTAGCGAATCATGAGCAGTTCTTC. Translation: CASSSVRLANHEQFF.

This chain links TRBV7-3 with TRBJ2-3, with a possible D match to TRBD2 (6 bases). Per the germline V gene, CDR1 is SGHTA and CDR2 is FQGTGA. The germline V and J ends were trimmed by 0 bases and 6 bases, with 25 bases remaining between them. This CDR3 has 19 amino acids. CDR3 sequence reads: CASSLTARGRDAGLDTQYF. As DNA, the CDR3 is TGTGCCAGCAGCTTAACGGCTCGTGGGCGGGATGCGGGTTTGGATACGCAGTATTTT.

The chain employs TRBV4-3 and TRBJ2-7; the match to TRBD2 covers 7 bases. CDR3 length equals 15 residues. Per the germline V gene, CDR1 is LGHNA and CDR2 is YSLEER. The ends lost 1 base at V and 2 bases at J; junction bases unmatched: 5. Here the CDR3 reads CASSQGEGSPYEQYF. The CDR3 DNA is TGCGCCAGCAGCCAAGGGGAGGGTTCTCCCTACGAGCAGTACTTC.

V gene TRBV7-9 combines with J gene TRBJ1-5; weak D call: TRBD1 (5 bases). The germline V gene encodes CDR1 SEHNR and CDR2 FQNEAQ (reference sequence). V gave up 5 bases and J gave up 6 bases, with 11 bases separating them. This CDR3 has 13 amino acids. The CDR3 DNA reads TGTGCCAGCAGCCCCAGGGCTTCTCAGCCCCAGCATTTT. This gives the protein CASSPRASQPQHF.

The chain employs TRBV6-1 and TRBJ2-6; tentatively, D is TRBD2 (6 bases). The CDR3 is 15 residues long. V was trimmed by 3 bases and J by 1 base, leaving 7 bases between them. CDR1 and CDR2 (germline): MNHNS, SASEGT. The CDR3 sequence: CASSEEGSGANVLTF. The CDR3 region has the DNA TGTGCCAGCAGTGAGGAGGGGTCTGGGGCCAACGTCCTGACTTTC.

The chain employs TRBV19 and TRBJ2-3; D ambiguous. Trimming shortened V by 5 bases and J by 4 bases, and 10 bases separated the two germline ends. This CDR3 comprises 13 residues. The V gene's germline CDR1 is LNHDA and CDR2 SQIVND (reference sequence). The CDR3 loop is CASSLGSPDTQYF. The DNA of the CDR3 is TGTGCCAGTAGTCTGGGCAGTCCAGATACGCAGTATTTT.

The gene calls are TRBV13 and TRBJ2-2; tentative D call: TRBD2 (6 bases). The CDR3 is 16 amino acids. Per the germline V gene, CDR1 is PRHDT and CDR2 is FYEKMQ (reference sequence). Deletions cut 4 bases from V and 2 bases from J, with 14 bases between. CDR3 sequence reads: CASSYALTSNTGELFF. The CDR3, as DNA: TGTGCCAGCAGCTACGCCCTCACTAGCAACACCGGGGAGCTGTTTTTT.

This clone was observed a few times. The chain combines TRBV4-1 with TRBJ2-2, with D perhaps TRBD1 (6 bases). The CDR3 has 16 residues. Germline CDR1 is MGHRA and CDR2 is YSYEKL. Trimming stripped 8 bases from V and 2 bases from J, with 18 bases between. The CDR3 sequence: CASSRGTGQNTGELFF. CDR3 sequence (DNA): TGCGCCAGCTCCAGGGGTACGGGACAAAACACCGGGGAGCTGTTTTTT.

This rearrangement joins TRBV10-3 to TRBJ2-2; TRBD2 matches at 8 bases. CDR1 ENHRY and CDR2 SYGVKD come from the germline V gene. The CDR3 loop spans 14 amino acids. The V and J ends lost 6 bases and 4 bases, in that order; junction bases with no gene match: 4. CDR3 sequence reads: CAIRGLDSTGELFF. The CDR3 DNA follows: TGTGCCATCAGGGGACTAGACAGCACCGGGGAGCTGTTTTTT.

This chain uses TRBV27 with TRBJ2-5; D is possibly TRBD2 (5 bases). With the DNA end fitting TRBJ2-7 better, the J assignment may be wrong. CDR1 and CDR2 (germline): MNHEY, SMNVEV (reference sequence). The CDR3 length is 15 residues. The CDR3 DNA sequence: TGTGCCAGCAGTTTAAAGGGTGGTAGCGTCTACGAGCAGTACTTC. Translated, it gives CASSLKGGSVYEQYF.

The chain is built from TRBV5-4 and TRBJ2-7; D gene uncertain. Trimming cost V 0 bases and J 7 bases, with 11 bases left between them. Looked up from germline, CDR1 is SGHNT and CDR2 is YYREEE (reference sequence). The CDR3 runs to 13 residues. CDR3 region: CASSLAAGQEQYF. The CDR3 DNA is TGTGCCAGCAGCTTGGCCGCTGGTCAGGAGCAGTACTTC.

This clone was observed a handful of times. V and J are TRBV5-1 and TRBJ1-6; 8 bases fit TRBD1. The CDR3 consists of 15 residues. Germline CDR1 SGHRS, CDR2 YFSETQ. The J segment lost 10 bases and the V segment lost 3 bases, leaving 9 bases of the junction unmatched. This CDR3 reads CASSSGQGGESPLHF. The CDR3 DNA reads TGCGCCAGCAGCTCCGGACAGGGCGGGGAGTCACCCCTCCACTTT.

This clone appeared a single time. CDR3 region: CASSLSREVNTEAFF. The CDR3 region has the DNA TGTGCCAGCAGTTTATCAAGGGAGGTGAACACTGAAGCTTTCTTT. V and J are TRBV27 and TRBJ1-1; D gene unclear. The V gene's germline CDR1 is MNHEY and CDR2 SMNVEV (reference sequence). The CDR3 is 15 amino acids. V lost 0 bases and J 0 bases, leaving 8 bases between the germline ends.

The V call is TRBV7-3, the J call TRBJ2-2; TRBD1 matches at 8 bases. Germline CDR1 is SGHTA and CDR2 is FQGTGA. The CDR3 is 15 residues long. Germline trimming cut 5 bases from V and 5 bases from J; bases unmatched to any gene: 7. In DNA form, the CDR3 reads TGTGCCAGCAGCCCAGGGGGCGGGGAAACCGGGGAGCTGTTTTTT. Protein product: CASSPGGGETGELFF.

The rearrangement joins TRBV11-3 to TRBJ2-2; D remains ambiguous. Germline values: CDR1 SGHNT, CDR2 YENEEA. The CDR3 contains 15 residues. V dropped 7 bases and J dropped 6 bases, with 18 bases sitting between them. The CDR3 spells CASTLGSLRAGELFF. The CDR3 DNA reads TGTGCCAGCACCCTCGGGTCCCTCCGGGCCGGGGAGCTGTTTTTT.

J is TRBJ2-3 and V is TRBV4-1, with 12 bases matching TRBD2. V was pared by 2 bases and J by 6 bases, with 12 bases of the junction left unmatched. The CDR3 consists of 18 residues. CDR1 and CDR2 from the germline V gene are MGHRA and YSYEKL. The CDR3 loop is CASSQSPPTSGGPDTQYF. In DNA, the CDR3 is TGCGCCAGCAGCCAAAGTCCCCCGACTAGCGGGGGCCCGGATACGCAGTATTTT.

This clone was detected a few times. V gene TRBV5-1 combines with J gene TRBJ2-2; TRBD2 agrees at 8 bases. The germline gives CDR1 SGHRS, CDR2 YFSETQ. The CDR3 runs to 15 residues. The V and J ends lost 0 bases and 3 bases, in that order; junction bases with no gene match: 1. The CDR3: CASSLDGGDTGELFF. In DNA form, the CDR3 reads TGCGCCAGCAGCTTGGACGGGGGGGACACCGGGGAGCTGTTTTTT.

This clone appeared a few times. This chain connects TRBV28 to TRBJ2-7; 8 bases agree with TRBD1. Unmatched junction bases numbered 8, after V lost 10 bases and J lost 6 bases. Per the germline V gene, CDR1 is MDHEN and CDR2 is SYDVKM. CDR3 length: 12 residues. This CDR3 reads CAIPGQEGEQYF. DNA for the CDR3: TGTGCCATCCCGGGACAGGAAGGCGAGCAGTACTTC. The full variable domain, in which reference TRBV28 and TRBJ2-7 provide the parts outside the CDR3, is DVKVTQSSRYLVKRTGEKVFLECVQDMDHENMFWYRQDPGLGLRLIYFSYDVKMKEKGDIPEGYSVSREKKERFSLILESASTNQTSMYLCAIPGQEGEQYFGPGTRLTVT.

The chain recombines TRBV7-5 with TRBJ1-1; the table's TRBD1 call for D was not verified on the DNA. TRBV7-5 is assigned pseudogene status. The CDR3 is made up of 17 amino acids. This chain's CDR3 is CARSLDWPRDRATEAFF. The CDR3 region has the DNA TGTGCCAGAAGCTTAGATTGGCCCCGGGACAGGGCCACTGAAGCTTTCTTT.

As for this clone: At one end the junction does not follow the germline gene, possibly because of a read error. The rearrangement uses TRBV7-7 and TRBJ2-3; 7 nucleotides align to TRBD2. Per germline, CDR1 SSHAT and CDR2 FNYEAQ (reference sequence). This CDR3 has 15 residues. DNA of the CDR3: TGTGCTAGCAGCTTAGGTGTGGGGACTATCGGTACGCAGTATTTT. Amino acids: CASSLGVGTIGTQYF.

The chain combines TRBV7-8 with TRBJ1-2; the match to TRBD1 covers 9 bases. V dropped 7 bases and J dropped 4; count of bases not matched to a gene: 7. CDR1 and CDR2 (germline): SGHVS, FQNEAQ. This CDR3 is built from 14 residues. CDR3 region: CASNRQGGSYGYTF. Here the CDR3 DNA reads TGTGCCAGCAACCGACAGGGGGGAAGCTATGGCTACACCTTC.

The rearrangement uses TRBV7-9 and TRBJ1-1; no clear D gene. Germline CDR1 and CDR2: SEHNR and FQNEAQ (reference sequence). The length of the CDR3 is 12 residues. Trimming cost V 0 bases and J 7 bases, with 6 bases left between them. DNA for the CDR3: TGTGCCAGCAGCTTAGCGAGGAGTGAAGCTTTCTTT. Its protein product is CASSLARSEAFF. Variable domain in full (rest from reference TRBV7-9 and TRBJ1-1): DTGVSQNPRHKITKRGQNVTFRCDPISEHNRLYWYRQTLGQGPEFLTYFQNEAQLEKSRLLSDRFSAERPKGSFSTLEIQRTEQGDSAMYLCASSLARSEAFFGQGTRLTVV.

This rearrangement joins TRBV5-4 to TRBJ1-5; D is unclear. Trimming left V 4 bases short and J 5 bases short, with 13 bases between. CDR3 size: 14 residues. CDR1 and CDR2 (germline): SGHNT, YYREEE (reference sequence). Written as DNA, the CDR3 is TGTGCCAGCAGCCAACATGTGGAGTATCAGCCCCAGCATTTT. It encodes CASSQHVEYQPQHF.

This chain links TRBV5-1 with TRBJ2-2, with D possibly being TRBD1 (5 bases). The V gene lost 2 bases and the J gene lost 1 base, with 6 bases spanning the gap. This CDR3 comprises 14 residues. Per the germline V gene, CDR1 is SGHRS and CDR2 is YFSETQ. Here the CDR3 DNA reads TGCGCCAGCAGCTTAGGACAGAACACCGGGGAGCTGTTTTTT. This codes for CASSLGQNTGELFF.

As DNA, the CDR3 is TGTGCCAGCAGCTCCCCCGCCGGGACTAGGACCACCCAGTACTTC. Amino acid sequence: CASSSPAGTRTTQYF. This chain joins TRBV6-6 and TRBJ2-5; the match to TRBD2 covers 8 bases. Losses at the gene ends were 6 bases for V and 8 bases for J; bases not matched to a gene: 14. Germline V gives CDR1 MNHNY, CDR2 SVGAGI (reference sequence). The CDR3 loop spans 15 amino acids.

This chain links TRBV4-1 with TRBJ2-3; 8 bases fit TRBD1. Losses at the gene ends were 3 bases for V and 6 bases for J; bases not matched to a gene: 8. The germline gives CDR1 MGHRA, CDR2 YSYEKL. CDR3 length equals 15 residues. The chain's CDR3 is CASSQQDREWDTQYF. CDR3 nucleotide sequence: TGCGCCAGCAGCCAGCAGGACAGGGAGTGGGATACGCAGTATTTT.